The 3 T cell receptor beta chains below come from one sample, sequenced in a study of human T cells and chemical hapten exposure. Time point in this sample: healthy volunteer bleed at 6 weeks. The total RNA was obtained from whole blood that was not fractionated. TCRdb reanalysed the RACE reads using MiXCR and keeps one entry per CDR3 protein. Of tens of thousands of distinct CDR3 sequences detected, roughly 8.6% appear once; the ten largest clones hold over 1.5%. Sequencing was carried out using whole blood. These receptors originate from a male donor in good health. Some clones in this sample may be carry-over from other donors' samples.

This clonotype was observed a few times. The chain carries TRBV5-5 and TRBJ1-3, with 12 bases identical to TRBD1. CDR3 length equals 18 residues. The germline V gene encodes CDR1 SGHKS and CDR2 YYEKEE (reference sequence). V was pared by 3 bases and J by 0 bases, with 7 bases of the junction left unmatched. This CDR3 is CASSSTGTGGYSGNTIYF. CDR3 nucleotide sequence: TGTGCCAGCAGCTCGACCGGGACAGGGGGCTACTCTGGAAACACCATATATTTT.

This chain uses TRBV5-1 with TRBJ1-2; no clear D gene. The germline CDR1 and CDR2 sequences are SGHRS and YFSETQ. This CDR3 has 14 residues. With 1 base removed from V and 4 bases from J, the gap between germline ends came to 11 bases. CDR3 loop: CASSLTDNRYGYTF. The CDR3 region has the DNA TGCGCCAGCAGCTTGACAGACAATCGCTATGGCTACACCTTC.

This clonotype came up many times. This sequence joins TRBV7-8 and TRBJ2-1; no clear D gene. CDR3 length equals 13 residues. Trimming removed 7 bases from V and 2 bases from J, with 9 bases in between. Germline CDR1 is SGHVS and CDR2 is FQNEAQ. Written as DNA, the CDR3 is TGTGCCAGCACGAGACTGGCCTACAATGAGCAGTTCTTC. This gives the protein CASTRLAYNEQFF.